The clone carrying this T cell receptor beta chain was detected once. The antigen remains undetermined. The record originates from a study of T cells in narcolepsy. Study-wide findings and caveats: No autoreactive T cell clone sequences appeared in some memory CD4+ repertoires.

Clones were read by immunoSEQ multiplex PCR, and TCRdb kept only the in-frame ones, dropping some. Here the sample spans over 20,000 clones, under 95% being singletons. Material for sequencing was CD45RA- memory CD4+ T cells from PBMCs. This TCR was sampled from a human donor with narcolepsy.

The CDR3 reads CASSSRTVNTGELFF. CDR3 nucleotides: TGTGCCAGCAGCTCCCGGACAGTGAACACCGGGGAGCTGTTTTTT. The rearrangement joins TRBV9 to TRBJ2-2, with a tentative D call TRBD1 (6 bases). Deletions cut 4 bases from V and 1 base from J, with 11 bases between. The length of the CDR3 is 15 residues. CDR1 and CDR2 from the germline V gene are SGDLS and YYNGEE. Drawing the rest from reference TRBV9 and TRBJ2-2, the complete variable domain is DSGVTQTPKHLITATGQRVTLRCSPRSGDLSVYWYQQSLDQGLQFLIQYYNGEERAKGNILERFSAQQFPDLHSELNLSSLELGDSALYFCASSSRTVNTGELFFGEGSRLTVL.